A single sample gave rise to the 12 T cell receptor beta chains below, sequenced in a study of glioma-infiltrating T cells. The iRepertoire nested amplicon-rescue multiplex PCR amplified TCR alpha and beta CDR3s from RNA. TCRdb reanalysed the multiplex PCR reads using MiXCR and keeps one entry per CDR3 protein. The table has a few hundred thousand distinct CDR3 sequences, roughly two fifths seen once. Sequencing used glioma tissue, nonneoplastic brain tissue, or PBMCs (not recorded which). The receptors were sampled from a human donor with low-grade glioma or glioblastoma, undergoing nonglioma brain surgery, or in good health (not recorded which).

This clonotype was observed a handful of times. This chain joins TRBV6-2 or TRBV6-3 and TRBJ2-7; 7 bases line up with TRBD2. The ends lost 6 bases at V and 9 bases at J; junction bases unmatched: 11. Germline V gives CDR1 MNHEY, CDR2 SVGEGT. This CDR3 contains 13 residues. CDR3 in DNA: TGTGCCAGCAGCCTCACTAGCGTCCAAGGGCAGTACTTC. The encoded protein is CASSLTSVQGQYF.

With respect to this clonotype: A junction end diverges from the germline sequence, so it may reflect a read error. The rearrangement joins TRBV7-2 to TRBJ1-2; D is ambiguous. The length of the CDR3 is 12 residues. Per germline, CDR1 SGHTA and CDR2 FQGNSA. CDR3 sequence: CASSSTRSGYAF. DNA of the CDR3: TGTGCCAGCAGCTCTACTCGATCTGGCTACGCCTTC.

Remarks on this clonotype: A clone one base away is much larger, so this may be a read error. The rearrangement joins TRBV15 to TRBJ1-2, with 11 positions matching TRBD1. CDR1 and CDR2 (germline): LNHNV, YYDKDF (reference sequence). This CDR3 comprises 18 residues. V lost 0 bases, J lost 3 bases, and 9 bases stayed unmatched. DNA for the CDR3: TGTGCCACCAGCAGAGATGCTTGGACAGGGGGCGACGACTATGGCTACACCTTC. Translating it yields CATSRDAWTGGDDYGYTF. Full variable domain (remainder filled in from reference TRBV15 and TRBJ1-2): DAMVIQNPRYQVTQFGKPVTLSCSQTLNHNVMYWYQQKSSQAPKLLFHYYDKDFNNEADTPDNFQSRRPNTSFCFLDIRSPGLGDTAMYLCATSRDAWTGGDDYGYTFGSGTRLTVV.

This clonotype was seen more than once but under ten times. The chain has TRBV7-2 and TRBJ1-2, with D possibly being TRBD1 (6 bases). The V gene lost 4 bases and the J gene lost 14 bases, with 17 bases spanning the gap. The germline gives CDR1 SGHTA, CDR2 FQGNSA. The CDR3 consists of 12 residues. This CDR3 is CASSSSTGRSTF. In nucleotides, the CDR3 is TGTGCCAGCAGCTCGAGCACAGGGAGAAGTACCTTC.

The V call is TRBV20-1, the J call TRBJ2-7; 7 nucleotides align to TRBD2. V shed 6 bases, J shed 6 bases, and the junction held 23 bases outside the gene matches. Germline V gene lookup returns CDR1 DFQATT and CDR2 SNEGSKA (reference sequence). The CDR3 totals 17 residues. CDR3 bases: TGCAGTGCCCCCCCCCCCCGACTAGCCGGAGGACAAGGCGAGCAGTACTTC. Translation: CSAPPPRLAGGQGEQYF.

In its sample, this clonotype was seen many times. The rearrangement joins TRBV6-1 to TRBJ2-4; 9 nucleotides agree with TRBD2. CDR1 is MNHNS, CDR2 SASEGT, per germline. J lost 0 bases, V lost 6 bases, and 6 bases had no gene match. This CDR3 contains 16 residues. The CDR3 reads CASRESSGVAKNIQYF. The CDR3 bases are TGTGCCAGCAGGGAGTCTAGCGGGGTAGCCAAAAACATTCAGTACTTC.

The chain employs TRBV2 and TRBJ2-3; 9 bases map to TRBD2. After removal of 7 bases from V and 3 bases from J, the junction contained 5 bases not matched to a gene. The CDR3 spans 14 residues. Germline assignment: CDR1 SNHLY and CDR2 FYNNEI. CDR3 region: CASKWREGTDTQYF. The CDR3 coding sequence is TGTGCCAGCAAGTGGCGGGAGGGAACAGATACGCAGTATTTT.

In the case of this clonotype: At one end the junction does not follow the germline gene, possibly because of a read error. The V gene is TRBV15, the J gene TRBJ2-7, with D perhaps matching TRBD1 or TRBD2 (5 bases each). There are 16 residues in the CDR3. Per the germline V gene, CDR1 is LNHNV and CDR2 is YYDKDF (reference sequence). The CDR3 DNA is TGTGCCACCAGAAGAGATCGGCAGGGAGTCCCCTCGGAGCAGTACTTC. This encodes CATRRDRQGVPSEQYF.

This clonotype came up a few times. The V gene is TRBV3-1, the J gene TRBJ2-1, with TRBD2 as a possible D gene (5 bases). This CDR3 has 14 residues. In germline, CDR1 is LGHDT, CDR2 YNNKEL (reference sequence). Trimming removed 2 bases from V and 7 bases from J, with 12 bases in between. The CDR3 protein is CASSQRLRRNEQFF. The CDR3 nucleotides are TGTGCCAGCAGCCAACGACTAAGGCGGAATGAGCAGTTCTTC.

Of note for this clonotype: A read error may explain this, as a much larger clone is one base away. The chain uses TRBV7-9 and TRBJ2-7, with D unresolved. Germline CDR1 is SEHNR and CDR2 is FQNEAQ (reference sequence). The CDR3 covers 13 residues. The V gene lost 4 bases and the J gene lost 7 bases, with 14 bases spanning the gap. CDR3 in amino acids: CASSSGLGNEQYF. The CDR3 region has the DNA TGTGCCAGCAGCTCCGGGTTGGGGAATGAGCAGTACTTC.

This clonotype appeared a single time. V gene TRBV9 combines with J gene TRBJ2-5; D is tentatively TRBD1 or TRBD2 (5 bases each). With 0 bases removed from V and 5 bases from J, the gap between germline ends came to 5 bases. CDR1 and CDR2 (germline): SGDLS, YYNGEE. This CDR3 has 12 residues. CDR3 in amino acids: CASSVGGETQYF. DNA of the CDR3: TGTGCCAGCAGCGTAGGGGGGGAGACCCAGTACTTC.

Points on this clonotype: A much larger clone differs by one base, so this may be a read error. The conserved final phenylalanine or tryptophan is absent from the CDR3, which likely points to a read error. The chain joins TRBV6-6 to TRBJ1-1, with a tentative D call TRBD1 (5 bases). CDR3 length: 12 amino acids. CDR1 and CDR2 from the germline V gene are MNHNY and SVGAGI (reference sequence). CDR3 sequence: CTSSYGGEEAFI. The CDR3 DNA is TGTACCAGCAGTTACGGGGGGGAGGAAGCTTTCATT.